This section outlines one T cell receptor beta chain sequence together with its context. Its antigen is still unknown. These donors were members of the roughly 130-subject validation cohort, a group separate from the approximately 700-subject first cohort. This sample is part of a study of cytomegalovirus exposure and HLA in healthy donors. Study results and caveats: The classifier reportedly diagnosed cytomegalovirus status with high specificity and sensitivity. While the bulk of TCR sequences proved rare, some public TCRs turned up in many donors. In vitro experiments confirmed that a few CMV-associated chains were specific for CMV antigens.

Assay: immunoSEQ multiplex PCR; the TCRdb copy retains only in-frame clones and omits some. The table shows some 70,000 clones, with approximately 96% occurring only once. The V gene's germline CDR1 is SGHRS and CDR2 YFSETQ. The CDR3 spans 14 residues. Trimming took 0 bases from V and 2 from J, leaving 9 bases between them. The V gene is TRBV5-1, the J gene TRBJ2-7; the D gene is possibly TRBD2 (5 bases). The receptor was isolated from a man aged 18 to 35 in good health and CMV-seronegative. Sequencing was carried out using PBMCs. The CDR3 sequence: CASSLEREPYEQYF. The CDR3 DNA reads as TGCGCCAGCAGCTTGGAGAGGGAGCCCTACGAGCAGTACTTC.